Listed here are 22 T cell receptor beta chains from one sample, sequenced in a study of blood T cell repertoires in COVID-19. Produced via immunoSEQ multiplex PCR; TCRdb's table is partial and in-frame only. The sample contains around 280,000 clones, approximately 88% of which appear only once. The sample consisted of PBMCs or T cells enriched from blood (not recorded which). These receptors all come from a woman between 35 and 50 years old who had recovered from COVID-19.

This chain connects TRBV4-1 to TRBJ1-2, with 7 nucleotides matching TRBD1. This CDR3 spans 15 amino acids. The germline gives CDR1 MGHRA, CDR2 YSYEKL. V lost 0 bases and J lost 7; bases outside the gene matches: 8. The CDR3 DNA sequence: TGCGCCAGCAGCCAAGAAAGGGCAACAGGGGCTGGCTACACCTTC. It specifies CASSQERATGAGYTF.

Remarks on this clone: Other DNA sequences within the sample encode an identical CDR3. The chain joins TRBV11-2 to TRBJ2-3, with D uncertain. The CDR3 has 13 residues. Germline V gives CDR1 SGHAT, CDR2 FQNNGV. The ends were cut back, 1 base at V and 4 bases at J, with 6 bases in the middle. The DNA of the CDR3 is TGTGCCAGCAGCTTAGGCCTAGCAGATACGCAGTATTTT. Translated: CASSLGLADTQYF.

The rearrangement links TRBV7-3 to TRBJ2-5; the match to TRBD2 covers 14 bases. The CDR3 is 18 amino acids. From germline, CDR1 is SGHTA and CDR2 FQGTGA. Trimming at V came to 5 bases and at J to 5 bases, leaving 13 bases not matched to a gene. CDR3 sequence reads: CASSKSGLAGAPGETQYF. In DNA form, the CDR3 reads TGTGCCAGCAGCAAATCGGGACTAGCGGGGGCCCCGGGTGAGACCCAGTACTTC. Combining the CDR3 with reference TRBV7-3 and TRBJ2-5 gives the whole variable domain GAGVSQTPSNKVTEKGKYVELRCDPISGHTALYWYRQSLGQGPEFLIYFQGTGAADDSGLPNDRFFAVRPEGSVSTLKIQRTERGDSAVYLCASSKSGLAGAPGETQYFGPGTRLLVL.

This chain connects TRBV4-3 to TRBJ2-1, with 15 bases matching TRBD2. The germline V gene has CDR1 LGHNA and CDR2 YSLEER. The CDR3 extends over 18 amino acids. V gave up 1 base and J gave up 4 bases; unmatched junction bases: 5. The CDR3: CASSQVGTSGRTYNEQFF. Written as DNA, the CDR3 is TGCGCCAGCAGCCAAGTCGGGACTAGCGGGAGGACATACAATGAGCAGTTCTTC.

The CDR3 loop reads CASSRGGLTNTEAFF. The CDR3 DNA reads TGCGCCAGCAGCCGGGGAGGGCTAACGAACACTGAAGCTTTCTTT. The V call is TRBV4-1, the J call TRBJ1-1; D uncertain. CDR1 MGHRA and CDR2 YSYEKL come from the germline V gene. The CDR3 contains 15 residues. V gave up 4 bases and J gave up 1 base, with 13 bases separating them.

The J gene is TRBJ2-7, the V gene TRBV4-3, with 8 bases that match TRBD1. J lost 0 bases, V lost 3 bases, and 4 bases had no gene match. Looked up from germline, CDR1 is LGHNA and CDR2 is YSLEER. The CDR3 runs to 15 residues. CDR3 amino acids: CASSQVGQDSYEQYF. The CDR3 nucleotides read TGCGCCAGCAGCCAGGTGGGACAGGACTCCTACGAGCAGTACTTC.

V usage is TRBV30 and J usage is TRBJ1-4; possibly TRBD1 for D (5 bases). The CDR3 is 13 amino acids. From germline, CDR1 is GTSNPN and CDR2 SVGIG (reference sequence). The V end was cut by 6 bases, the J end by 5 bases, with 13 bases between. CDR3 nucleotide sequence: TGTGCCTGTGCGACAGAACGGAATGAAAAACTGTTTTTT. Encoded protein: CACATERNEKLFF. The whole variable domain, remainder taken from reference TRBV30 and TRBJ1-4, is SQTIHQWPATLVQPVGSPLSLECTVEGTSNPNLYWYRQAAGRGLQLLFYSVGIGQISSEVPQNLSASRPQDRQFILSSKKLLLSDSGFYLCACATERNEKLFFGSGTQLSVL.

This chain links TRBV2 with TRBJ1-5; D not resolved. The CDR3 totals 13 residues. V was cut by 6 bases and J by 4 bases, with 10 bases left in between. Germline CDR1 and CDR2: SNHLY and FYNNEI. This CDR3 is CASRWAMNQPQHF. CDR3 coding DNA: TGTGCCAGCAGGTGGGCCATGAATCAGCCCCAGCATTTT.

This sequence joins TRBV9 and TRBJ2-7; possibly TRBD2 for D (5 bases). The V end lost 1 base, the J end lost 5 bases, and 34 bases lay between the germline ends. Germline CDR1 SGDLS, CDR2 YYNGEE. The length of the CDR3 is 21 residues. CDR3 DNA sequence: TGTGCCAGCAGCGTACCGTCTTCGGGGTTCTCAGTCGCTTGGAGATATAACGAGCAGTACTTC. This codes for CASSVPSSGFSVAWRYNEQYF.

The genes are TRBV6-5 and TRBJ1-1, with a possible D match to TRBD1 (6 bases). From germline, CDR1 is MNHEY and CDR2 SVGAGI. With 4 bases removed from V and 6 bases from J, the gap between germline ends came to 18 bases. There are 15 residues in the CDR3. The CDR3 here is CASSSWGARGAEAFF. CDR3 in DNA: TGTGCCAGCAGTTCCTGGGGGGCCCGGGGGGCTGAAGCTTTCTTT.

The genes are TRBV14 and TRBJ1-3, with 7 nucleotides matching TRBD1. The CDR3 runs 14 residues. CDR1 is SGHDN, CDR2 FVKESK, per germline. V was clipped by 6 bases and J by 0 bases; unmatched bases: 2. This CDR3 reads CASRAGGSGNTIYF. In DNA form, the CDR3 reads TGTGCCAGCAGAGCAGGGGGCTCTGGAAACACCATATATTTT.

CDR3 sequence reads: CASSPREFTYNEQFF. Written as DNA, the CDR3 is TGTGCCAGCTCACCACGGGAGTTTACCTACAATGAGCAGTTCTTC. The chain couples TRBV18 to TRBJ2-1; D is perhaps TRBD2 (5 bases). Germline CDR1 reads KGHSH; CDR2 reads LQKENI. This CDR3 contains 15 residues. The V end was cut by 1 base, the J end by 2 bases, with 9 bases between. Supplemented by reference TRBV18 and TRBJ2-1, the full variable domain reads NAGVMQNPRHLVRRRGQEARLRCSPMKGHSHVYWYRQLPEEGLKFMVYLQKENIIDESGMPKERFSAEFPKEGPSILRIQQVVRGDSAAYFCASSPREFTYNEQFFGPGTRLTVL.

The chain uses TRBV7-8 and TRBJ2-7, with D uncertain. The CDR3 has 12 residues. Trimming pared 5 bases from V and 7 bases from J, leaving 12 bases between. CDR1 is SGHVS and CDR2 is FQNEAQ in the germline V gene. DNA of the CDR3: TGTGCCAGCAGCCCCTTACGGCGGGAGCAGTACTTC. Translated, it gives CASSPLRREQYF.

The J gene is TRBJ2-7, the V gene TRBV5-6; 7 bases fit TRBD1. Germline-derived CDR1 and CDR2 are SGHDT and YYEEEE. The ends lost 2 bases at V and 7 bases at J; junction bases unmatched: 6. The CDR3 runs 13 residues. CDR3 DNA sequence: TGTGCCAGCAGCTTTCCACAGGGGCGGGAGCAGTACTTC. This encodes CASSFPQGREQYF.

This chain uses TRBV18 with TRBJ2-5; D not resolved. V shed 4 bases and J shed 4 bases, with 4 bases lying between them. The CDR3 has 11 residues. Germline V CDR1 and CDR2: KGHSH, LQKENI. The CDR3 sequence: CASSQLETQYF. The CDR3 DNA follows: TGTGCCAGCTCACAACTAGAGACCCAGTACTTC.

The chain recombines TRBV7-9 with TRBJ2-1; no definite D call. CDR1 SEHNR and CDR2 FQNEAQ come from the germline V gene (reference sequence). Between the trimmed V and J ends, which lost 5 bases and 2 bases, there was a span of 10 bases. The CDR3 length is 14 residues. The CDR3 loop is CASSIDSAYNEQFF. The CDR3, as DNA: TGTGCCAGCAGCATCGACTCCGCCTACAATGAGCAGTTCTTC.

The chain uses TRBV5-1 and TRBJ2-3, with a possible D match to TRBD1 (5 bases). Trimming stripped 1 base from V and 2 bases from J, with 8 bases between. There are 14 residues in the CDR3. Germline V gene data show CDR1 as SGHRS and CDR2 as YFSETQ. For the CDR3, the DNA is TGCGCCAGCAGCTTGCTAGGGGTCACAGATACGCAGTATTTT. Translating it yields CASSLLGVTDTQYF.

This clone occurred a few times. The J gene is TRBJ2-1, the V gene TRBV9; D may be TRBD1 (6 bases). This CDR3 is 16 amino acids long. Between the trimmed V and J ends, which lost 5 bases and 0 bases, there was a span of 15 bases. Germline CDR1 is SGDLS and CDR2 is YYNGEE. The CDR3 bases are TGTGCCAGCAGTGGGGGCGGACTTAACTCCTACAATGAGCAGTTCTTC. This encodes CASSGGGLNSYNEQFF.

The CDR3 region is CASSRMTGVRNTEAFF. CDR3 bases: TGTGCCAGCAGTCGCATGACAGGGGTCAGGAACACTGAAGCTTTCTTT. The chain uses TRBV6-2 or TRBV6-3 and TRBJ1-1; TRBD1 matches 8 bases. CDR3 length equals 16 residues. CDR1 is MNHEY and CDR2 is SVGEGT in the germline V gene. V dropped 5 bases and J dropped 1; count of bases not matched to a gene: 9.

This chain joins TRBV6-5 and TRBJ1-1, with D unresolved. Germline V gives CDR1 MNHEY, CDR2 SVGAGI. This CDR3 comprises 11 residues. The V gene lost 8 bases and the J gene lost 7 bases, with 11 bases spanning the gap. The CDR3 loop reads CASEGGFEAFF. Written as DNA, the CDR3 is TGTGCCAGCGAAGGAGGATTTGAAGCTTTCTTT.

This chain joins TRBV6-1 and TRBJ1-5, with 7 bases aligning to TRBD1. V gave up 0 bases and J gave up 4 bases; unmatched junction bases: 12. This CDR3 region has 18 residues. Germline V gives CDR1 MNHNS, CDR2 SASEGT. DNA for the CDR3: TGTGCCAGCAGTGAAGCCCAATGGGAGACAGGGAAGAATCAGCCCCAGCATTTT. Translated, it gives CASSEAQWETGKNQPQHF.

The chain links TRBV11-2 to TRBJ2-7, with TRBD2 identical over 7 bases. Unmatched junction bases numbered 4, after V lost 5 bases and J lost 0 bases. CDR3 size: 14 residues. Germline V gene lookup returns CDR1 SGHAT and CDR2 FQNNGV. CDR3 DNA: TGTGCCAGCAGCCAAGAGCGGGACTCCTACGAGCAGTACTTC. Amino acids: CASSQERDSYEQYF.